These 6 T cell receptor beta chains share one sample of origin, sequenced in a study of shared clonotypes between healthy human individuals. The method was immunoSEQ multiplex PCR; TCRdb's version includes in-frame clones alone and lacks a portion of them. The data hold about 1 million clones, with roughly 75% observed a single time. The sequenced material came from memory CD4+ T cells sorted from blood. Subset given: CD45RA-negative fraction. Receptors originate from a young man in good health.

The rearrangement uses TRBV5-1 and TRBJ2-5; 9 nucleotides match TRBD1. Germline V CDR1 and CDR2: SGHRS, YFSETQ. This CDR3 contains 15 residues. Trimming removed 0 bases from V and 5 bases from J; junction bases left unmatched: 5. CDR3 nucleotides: TGCGCCAGCAGCTTGGAGGGACAGGGACGCGAGACCCAGTACTTC. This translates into CASSLEGQGRETQYF. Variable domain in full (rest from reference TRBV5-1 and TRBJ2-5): KAGVTQTPRYLIKTRGQQVTLSCSPISGHRSVSWYQQTPGQGLQFLFEYFSETQRNKGNFPGRFSGRQFSNSRSEMNVSTLELGDSALYLCASSLEGQGRETQYFGPGTRLLVL.

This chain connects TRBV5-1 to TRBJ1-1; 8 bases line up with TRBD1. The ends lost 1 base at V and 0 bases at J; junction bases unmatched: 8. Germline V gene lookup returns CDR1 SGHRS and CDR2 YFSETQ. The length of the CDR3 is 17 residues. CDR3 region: CASSLRAGGAVNTEAFF. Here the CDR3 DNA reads TGCGCCAGCAGCTTGCGGGCAGGGGGCGCGGTGAACACTGAAGCTTTCTTT.

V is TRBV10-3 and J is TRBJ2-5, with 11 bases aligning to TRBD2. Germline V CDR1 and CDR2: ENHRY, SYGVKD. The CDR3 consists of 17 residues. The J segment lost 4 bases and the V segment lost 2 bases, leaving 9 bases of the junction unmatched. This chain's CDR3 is CAISEVGTSGLRETQYF. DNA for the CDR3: TGTGCCATCAGTGAGGTGGGGACTAGCGGTCTGAGAGAGACCCAGTACTTC.

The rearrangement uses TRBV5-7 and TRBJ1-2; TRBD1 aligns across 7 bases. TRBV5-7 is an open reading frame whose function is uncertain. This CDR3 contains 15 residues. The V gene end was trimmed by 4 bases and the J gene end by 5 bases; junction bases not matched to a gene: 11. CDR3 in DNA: TGTGCCAGCAGCATCGACAGGGTCTGGCTTTATGGCTACACCTTC. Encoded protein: CASSIDRVWLYGYTF.

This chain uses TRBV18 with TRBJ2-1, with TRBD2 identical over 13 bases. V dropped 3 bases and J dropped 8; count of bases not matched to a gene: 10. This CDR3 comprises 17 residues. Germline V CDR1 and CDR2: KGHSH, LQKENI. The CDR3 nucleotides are TGTGCCAGCTCACCCCCACTAGCGGGGGGGCCGGGACATGAGCAGTTCTTC. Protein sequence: CASSPPLAGGPGHEQFF. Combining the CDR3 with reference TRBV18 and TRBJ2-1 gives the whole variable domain NAGVMQNPRHLVRRRGQEARLRCSPMKGHSHVYWYRQLPEEGLKFMVYLQKENIIDESGMPKERFSAEFPKEGPSILRIQQVVRGDSAAYFCASSPPLAGGPGHEQFFGPGTRLTVL.

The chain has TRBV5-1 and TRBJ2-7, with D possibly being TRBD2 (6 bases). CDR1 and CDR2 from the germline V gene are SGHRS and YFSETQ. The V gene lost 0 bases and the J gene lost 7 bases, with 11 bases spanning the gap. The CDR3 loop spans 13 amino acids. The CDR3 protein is CASSLGGTGEQYF. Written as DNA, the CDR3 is TGCGCCAGCAGCTTGGGCGGGACGGGTGAGCAGTACTTC.